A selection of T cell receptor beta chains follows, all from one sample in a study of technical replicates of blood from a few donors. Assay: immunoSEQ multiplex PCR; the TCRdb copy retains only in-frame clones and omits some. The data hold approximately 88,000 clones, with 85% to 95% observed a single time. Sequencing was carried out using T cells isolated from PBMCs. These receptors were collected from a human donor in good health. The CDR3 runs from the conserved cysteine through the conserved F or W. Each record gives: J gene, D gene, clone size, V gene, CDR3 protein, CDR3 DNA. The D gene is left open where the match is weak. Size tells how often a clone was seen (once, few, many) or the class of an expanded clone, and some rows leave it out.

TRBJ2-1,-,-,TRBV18,CASSPAGADEQFF,TGTGCCAGCTCACCAGCAGGGGCCGATGAGCAGTTCTTC
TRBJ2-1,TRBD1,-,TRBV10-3,CATRTGISVDEQFF,TGTGCCACCCGGACAGGGATCTCCGTGGATGAGCAGTTCTTC
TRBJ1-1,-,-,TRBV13,CASTSILGRGDMNTEAFF,TGTGCCAGCACCTCAATACTAGGGAGGGGGGATATGAACACTGAAGCTTTCTTT
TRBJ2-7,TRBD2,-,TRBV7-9,CASSPSGEYEQYF,TGTGCCAGCAGCCCTAGCGGGGAGTACGAGCAGTACTTC
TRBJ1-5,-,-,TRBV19,CASAEGDQPQHF,TGTGCCAGCGCGGAGGGAGATCAGCCCCAGCATTTT
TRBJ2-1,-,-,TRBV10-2,CASRSGTHSYNEQFF,TGCGCCAGCAGATCCGGGACACATTCCTACAATGAGCAGTTCTTC
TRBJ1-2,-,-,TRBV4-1,CASSRGSEVDYTF,TGCGCCAGCAGCAGGGGGTCCGAGGTTGACTACACCTTC
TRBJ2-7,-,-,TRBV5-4,CASSLARGLAEQYF,TGTGCCAGCAGCCTGGCGAGGGGGTTGGCCGAGCAGTACTTC
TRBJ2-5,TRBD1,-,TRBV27,CASSLGTGLDQETQYF,TGTGCCAGCAGTTTGGGGACAGGTCTCGATCAAGAGACCCAGTACTTC
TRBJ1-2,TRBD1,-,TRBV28,CASSPSRTGLLGYGYTF,TGTGCCAGCAGTCCCTCACGGACAGGGCTGCTGGGCTATGGCTACACCTTC
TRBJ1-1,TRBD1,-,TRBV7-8,CASSPRGPNTEAFF,TGTGCCAGCAGCCCCAGGGGGCCCAACACTGAAGCTTTCTTT
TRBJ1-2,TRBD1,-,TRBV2,CASRAYRGSGYTF,TGTGCCAGCAGAGCTTACAGGGGATCCGGCTACACCTTC
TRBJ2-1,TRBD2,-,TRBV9,CASSSTSGRALAYNEQFF,TGTGCCAGCAGCTCTACTAGCGGGAGGGCCCTAGCCTACAATGAGCAGTTCTTC
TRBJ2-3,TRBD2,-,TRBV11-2,CASSNIAGPTDTQYF,TGTGCCAGCAGTAACATAGCGGGGCCCACAGATACGCAGTATTTT
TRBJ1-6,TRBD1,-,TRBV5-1,CASSPGTVNSPLHF,TGCGCCAGCAGCCCAGGGACAGTAAATTCACCCCTCCACTTT
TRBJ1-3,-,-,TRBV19,CASSMYTVSGNTIYF,TGTGCCAGTAGTATGTATACAGTCTCTGGAAACACCATATATTTT
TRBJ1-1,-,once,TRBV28,CASSLRARGATEAFF,TGTGCCAGCAGTTTACGGGCCAGGGGAGCCACTGAAGCTTTCTTT
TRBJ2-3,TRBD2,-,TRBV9,CASSVTSGGAPGDTQYF,TGTGCCAGCAGCGTAACTAGCGGGGGGGCTCCGGGTGATACGCAGTATTTT
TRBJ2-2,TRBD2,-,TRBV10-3,CAISGSGGAGELFF,TGTGCCATCAGTGGTTCGGGGGGTGCCGGGGAGCTGTTTTTT
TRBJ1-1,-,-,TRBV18,CASSPPRGANTEAFF,TGTGCCAGCTCACCACCTCGGGGGGCGAACACTGAAGCTTTCTTT
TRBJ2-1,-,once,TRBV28,CASSFLQGINEQFF,TGTGCCAGCAGTTTTCTACAGGGAATCAATGAGCAGTTCTTC
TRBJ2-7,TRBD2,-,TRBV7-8,CASSLLAGASYEQYF,TGTGCCAGCAGTTTACTAGCGGGAGCGTCCTACGAGCAGTACTTC
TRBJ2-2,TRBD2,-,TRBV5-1,CASSLSLAGVLGELFF,TGCGCCAGCAGCTTGTCGCTAGCGGGAGTTCTCGGGGAGCTGTTTTTT
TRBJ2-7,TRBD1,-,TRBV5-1,CASSLGLGQGASSYEQYF,TGCGCCAGCAGCTTAGGTCTAGGGCAGGGGGCCAGCTCCTACGAGCAGTACTTC
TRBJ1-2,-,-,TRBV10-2,CASSVNLGYGYTF,TGCGCCAGCAGTGTTAATCTCGGCTATGGCTACACCTTC